One and the same sample provided the 14 T cell receptor beta chains below, sequenced in a study of T-cell memory formation after mild COVID-19 (dated by TCRdb to the early 2020s). Library method: 5' RACE. Sequencer: Illumina NovaSeq 6000. TCRdb took the public reads, trimmed them with fastp at Q25, ran MiXCR for clone calling and kept in-frame beta chains. Under each unique CDR3 protein, matching rows form one entry showing the most common genes and DNA. Counted in this sample were under 250,000 distinct CDR3 sequences; 10% to 13% of them appeared once. Under 3.5% of the sample is in the top ten clones. The sequencing sample was made of PBMCs or a T cell subset sorted from them (not recorded which). The receptors shown here come from a man aged 18 to 29 who had mild COVID-19 (a few samples of this study predate the infection). The sample titles of this study are shuffled in the database, so cell type and time point are left out; the donor was told from shared clones.

This clonotype turned up a few times. The chain employs TRBV9 and TRBJ2-5; TRBD1 is a possible D gene (6 bases). The V gene lost 1 base and the J gene lost 7 bases, with 8 bases spanning the gap. The length of the CDR3 is 12 residues. CDR1 SGDLS and CDR2 YYNGEE come from the germline V gene. The CDR3: CASSVTTGTQYF. CDR3 sequence (DNA): TGTGCCAGCAGCGTAACGACAGGGACCCAGTACTTC.

This clonotype was observed a few times. The rearrangement links TRBV6-1 to TRBJ1-5, with D hard to call. Per the germline V gene, CDR1 is MNHNS and CDR2 is SASEGT. The CDR3 has 11 residues. V shed 1 base and J shed 11 bases, with 6 bases lying between them. The CDR3 bases are TGTGCCAGCAGTGAAGAAACGACCCAGCATTTT. This gives the protein CASSEETTQHF.

This clonotype was detected only a few times. The chain employs TRBV23-1 and TRBJ2-5; D gene uncertain. TRBV23-1 is identified as an open reading frame with a role that is uncertain. The V end was cut by 0 bases, the J end by 0 bases, with 17 bases between. The CDR3 has 18 residues. CDR3 sequence: CASSQSAASSVHQETQYF. The CDR3 DNA is TGCGCCAGCAGTCAATCCGCCGCGAGTTCGGTGCACCAAGAGACCCAGTACTTC.

The chain employs TRBV5-1 and TRBJ1-2, with TRBD1 as a possible D gene (5 bases). CDR3 length: 14 amino acids. Germline V gene sequence: CDR1 SGHRS, CDR2 YFSETQ. Deletions cut 0 bases from V and 8 bases from J, with 14 bases between. The CDR3 protein is CASSLGQLQGGYTF. The CDR3 coding sequence is TGCGCCAGCAGCTTGGGTCAGCTCCAGGGCGGCTACACCTTC.

This clonotype occurred many times. The chain links TRBV5-1 to TRBJ2-1, with TRBD2 identical over 8 bases. The CDR3 runs 14 residues. The junction had 12 bases not matched to a gene; V was cut back by 0 bases and J by 16 bases. Germline-derived CDR1 and CDR2 are SGHRS and YFSETQ. The CDR3 DNA reads TGCGCCAGCAGCTTGGCCGGGGAGCCCCGGGGGGGATTCTTC. Encoded protein: CASSLAGEPRGGFF. The full variable domain, with the rest looked up from reference TRBV5-1 and TRBJ2-1, is KAGVTQTPRYLIKTRGQQVTLSCSPISGHRSVSWYQQTPGQGLQFLFEYFSETQRNKGNFPGRFSGRQFSNSRSEMNVSTLELGDSALYLCASSLAGEPRGGFFGPGTRLTVL.

This clonotype was recorded a few times. The gene calls are TRBV21-1 and TRBJ1-5; the table's D call of TRBD1 was not tested on the DNA. TRBV21-1 has pseudogene status. The CDR3 runs 16 residues. CDR3 loop: CASTPSWHPSNQPQHF. As DNA, the CDR3 is TGTGCCAGCACCCCCTCCTGGCACCCTAGCAATCAGCCCCAGCATTTT.

This clonotype showed up just a few times. The chain employs TRBV10-3 and TRBJ1-3; no clear D. The germline V gene has CDR1 ENHRY and CDR2 SYGVKD. V was pared by 4 bases and J by 2 bases, with 9 bases between. The CDR3 is made up of 14 amino acids. The CDR3: CAISVNPPGNTIYF. Here the CDR3 DNA reads TGTGCCATCAGTGTGAATCCCCCTGGAAACACCATATATTTT.

Only a few counts were recorded for this clonotype. The J gene is TRBJ2-5, the V gene TRBV20-1; 9 bases are shared with TRBD2. Trimming at V came to 0 bases and at J to 7 bases, leaving 12 bases not matched to a gene. This CDR3 is built from 16 residues. CDR1 and CDR2 (germline): DFQATT, SNEGSKA (reference sequence). The CDR3 sequence: CSARDFSGGGAGTQYF. DNA of the CDR3: TGCAGTGCTAGAGATTTTTCTGGCGGGGGGGCCGGGACCCAGTACTTC.

This clonotype was seen a few times. V usage is TRBV5-1 and J usage is TRBJ1-2; weak D call: TRBD1 (6 bases). Trimming shortened V by 6 bases and J by 6 bases, and 18 bases separated the two germline ends. The length of the CDR3 is 14 residues. Germline CDR1 and CDR2: SGHRS and YFSETQ. The CDR3 spells CASTTGAGDHGYTF. CDR3 coding DNA: TGCGCCAGCACCACGGGGGCAGGGGATCATGGCTACACCTTC.

This clonotype was counted between two and nine times. The J gene is TRBJ1-5, the V gene TRBV4-2; 12 bases are shared with TRBD1. V dropped 1 base and J dropped 10; count of bases not matched to a gene: 8. Germline V gives CDR1 LGHNA, CDR2 YNFKEQ. CDR3 length: 16 amino acids. The CDR3 region is CASSQASGTGGAPQHF. The CDR3 DNA reads as TGTGCCAGCAGCCAAGCTTCCGGGACAGGGGGCGCTCCCCAGCATTTT.

This chain uses TRBV5-4 with TRBJ2-3, with TRBD2 identical over 13 bases. V was pared by 3 bases and J by 9 bases, with 10 bases of the junction left unmatched. Germline V gives CDR1 SGHNT, CDR2 YYREEE (reference sequence). CDR3 length: 16 residues. CDR3 DNA sequence: TGTGCCAGCAGCTCGATACCGGGACTAGCGGGGTTGACGCAGTATTTT. Its translation is CASSSIPGLAGLTQYF.

J is TRBJ1-2 and V is TRBV2; D ambiguous. This CDR3 is 12 amino acids long. The germline V and J ends were trimmed by 7 bases and 7 bases, with 13 bases remaining between them. The germline CDR1 and CDR2 sequences are SNHLY and FYNNEI. The DNA for the CDR3 is TGTGCCAGCACCAGAGCGGGGTCTGGCTACACCTTC. Its translation is CASTRAGSGYTF.

This clonotype was seen a few times. V is TRBV5-1 and J is TRBJ2-2; 7 nucleotides line up with TRBD1. Germline V gene sequence: CDR1 SGHRS, CDR2 YFSETQ. V trimming: 4 bases; J trimming: 4 bases; junction bases outside the gene matches: 4. The CDR3 is 14 residues long. CDR3 amino acids: CASSEGQTTGELFF. For the CDR3, the DNA is TGCGCCAGCAGCGAGGGACAGACCACCGGGGAGCTGTTTTTT.

This clonotype was observed many times. V and J are TRBV12-3 or TRBV12-4 and TRBJ2-5, with D possibly being TRBD1 or TRBD2 (5 bases each). This CDR3 is built from 12 residues. The ends were cut back, 4 bases at V and 5 bases at J, with 8 bases in the middle. In nucleotides, the CDR3 is TGTGCCAGCAGTTCGAGGGGTGAGACCCAGTACTTC. Residues: CASSSRGETQYF.